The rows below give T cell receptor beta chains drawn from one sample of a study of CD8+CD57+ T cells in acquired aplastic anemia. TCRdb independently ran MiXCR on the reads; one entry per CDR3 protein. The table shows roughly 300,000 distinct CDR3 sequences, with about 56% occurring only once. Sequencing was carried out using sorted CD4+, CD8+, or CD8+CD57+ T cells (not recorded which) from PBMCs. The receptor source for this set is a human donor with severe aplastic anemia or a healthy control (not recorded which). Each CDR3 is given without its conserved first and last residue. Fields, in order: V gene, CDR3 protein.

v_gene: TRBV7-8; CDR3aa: ASRRQSHSVSAEAF
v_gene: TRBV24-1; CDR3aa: ATSDLTTGEQY
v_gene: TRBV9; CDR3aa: ASSVDSMDGYT
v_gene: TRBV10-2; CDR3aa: ASRRVRDRLSRNNSPLH
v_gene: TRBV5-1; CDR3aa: ASSFGTLNTGELF
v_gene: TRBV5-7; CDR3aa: ASTPGESYEQY
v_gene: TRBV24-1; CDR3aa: ATSDPTSLETQY
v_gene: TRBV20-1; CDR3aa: SAALGGVFSYEQY
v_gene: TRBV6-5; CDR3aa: ANGRGQRSNYGYT
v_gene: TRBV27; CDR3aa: ASSLLPDMNTEAF
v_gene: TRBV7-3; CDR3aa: ASSQDQGTYEQY
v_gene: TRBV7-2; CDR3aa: ASSPRGSGNTGELF
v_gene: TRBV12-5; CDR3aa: ASGLVGSYEQY
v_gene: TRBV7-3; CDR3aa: ASSLDRLPDTQY
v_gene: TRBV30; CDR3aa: AWTSGLTGY
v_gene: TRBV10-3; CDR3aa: ASRSLQSYNEQF
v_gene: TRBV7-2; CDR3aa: ASSLRGDNEQF
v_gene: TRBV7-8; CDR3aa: ASSPIPLPGSLAF
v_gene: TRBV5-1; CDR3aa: ASRFDWSSSYEQY
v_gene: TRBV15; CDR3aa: ATSRAGTLIRSPLH
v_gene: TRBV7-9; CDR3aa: ASSPNALRGRETEAF
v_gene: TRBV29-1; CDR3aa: SGGGIGNQPQH
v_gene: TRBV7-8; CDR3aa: ASSPTASRNTGELF
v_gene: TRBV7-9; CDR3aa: ASSSVTPPYEQY
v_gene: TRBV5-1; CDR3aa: ASSLEPDSQETQY
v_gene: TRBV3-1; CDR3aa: ASSPGDTEAF
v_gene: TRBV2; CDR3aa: ASSGTGWWGAF
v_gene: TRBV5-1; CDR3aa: ASSQTGTGGTYEQY
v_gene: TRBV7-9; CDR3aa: ASSSMGGDEQY
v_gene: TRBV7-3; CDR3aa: ASSWSQTDTQGTGYEQY
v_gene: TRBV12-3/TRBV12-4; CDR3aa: ASSLGDRAGAEAF